The 8 T cell receptor beta chains presented below share a single source sample, sequenced in a study of cytomegalovirus exposure and HLA in healthy donors. 13 Jbeta primers and 60 Vbeta primers were used for the PCR. The assay was immunoSEQ multiplex PCR, and TCRdb's table has in-frame clones only and misses some. This table has 55,000 to 80,000 clones, over 70% appearing once. Sequencing input: PBMCs. All receptors come from a man aged 55 to 70 in good health and CMV-seropositive.

The rearrangement links TRBV7-9 to TRBJ2-3, with TRBD1 identical over 9 bases. CDR1 and CDR2 (germline): SEHNR, FQNEAQ (reference sequence). Trimming at V came to 5 bases and at J to 2 bases, leaving 8 bases not matched to a gene. The CDR3 is made up of 16 amino acids. As DNA, the CDR3 is TGTGCCAGCAGCGCCTTGACAGGGGGTTCCACAGATACGCAGTATTTT. This sequence encodes CASSALTGGSTDTQYF.

The chain links TRBV5-4 to TRBJ1-2; TRBD1 aligns across 9 bases. The CDR3 has 14 amino acids. From germline, CDR1 is SGHNT and CDR2 YYREEE (reference sequence). J lost 8 bases, V lost 8 bases, and 13 bases had no gene match. Written as DNA, the CDR3 is TGTGCCAGTACGCCGGGACAGGGTTTTCCCGGCTACACCTTC. This sequence encodes CASTPGQGFPGYTF.

Written as DNA, the CDR3 is TGCGCCAGCAGCCAAGCCCAGGTAAGGGAGCCCTACGAGCAGTACTTC. It codes for CASSQAQVREPYEQYF. V is TRBV4-1 and J is TRBJ2-7, with D maybe TRBD2 (5 bases). V dropped 1 base and J dropped 2 bases, with 15 bases sitting between them. The CDR3 loop spans 16 amino acids. Germline CDR1 reads MGHRA; CDR2 reads YSYEKL.

This clone was detected only a few times. The rearrangement uses TRBV7-9 and TRBJ1-1; no firm D call. This CDR3 region has 14 residues. The ends were cut back, 7 bases at V and 0 bases at J, with 12 bases in the middle. Germline values: CDR1 SEHNR, CDR2 FQNEAQ (reference sequence). CDR3 in DNA: TGTGCCAGCATCACTATCGGGTTGAACACTGAAGCTTTCTTT. As protein: CASITIGLNTEAFF.

The CDR3 DNA follows: TGTGCCAGCAGCCCTCAGATGAACACTGAAGCTTTCTTT. It yields the protein CASSPQMNTEAFF. The chain couples TRBV7-6 to TRBJ1-1, with D unclear. CDR3 length: 13 residues. V dropped 5 bases and J dropped 0 bases, with 7 bases sitting between them. Germline CDR1 is SGHVS and CDR2 is FNYEAQ.

The chain couples TRBV27 to TRBJ1-1, with 7 nucleotides matching TRBD1. CDR1 MNHEY and CDR2 SMNVEV come from the germline V gene (reference sequence). With V trimmed by 4 bases and J by 6 bases, 8 bases remained unmatched. The CDR3 loop spans 14 amino acids. CDR3 nucleotides: TGTGCCAGCAGTTATAGTGACAGGGCTCCTGAAGCTTTCTTT. As protein: CASSYSDRAPEAFF.

This rearrangement joins TRBV2 to TRBJ1-3; a possible D gene is TRBD1 (6 bases). Germline CDR1 SNHLY, CDR2 FYNNEI. The CDR3 has 15 amino acids. Trimming took off 7 bases at V and 0 bases at J, with 13 bases between the two ends. The chain's CDR3 is CASIQGLSSGNTIYF. In DNA, the CDR3 is TGTGCCAGCATACAGGGACTAAGCTCTGGAAACACCATATATTTT.

This clone was seen only once. The chain is built from TRBV6-5 and TRBJ1-1, with 8 bases aligning to TRBD1. The V gene's germline CDR1 is MNHEY and CDR2 SVGAGI. With V trimmed by 0 bases and J by 1 base, 4 bases remained unmatched. The CDR3 runs to 16 residues. This CDR3 is CASSYSTGGTNTEAFF. The CDR3 nucleotides read TGTGCCAGCAGTTACTCAACAGGGGGGACGAACACTGAAGCTTTCTTT.